This T cell receptor (beta chain) comes out of a study of STAT5B mutations in CD4+ large granular lymphocyte leukemia. Study information: When available, cryopreserved cells underwent CD8+ depletion before CD4+ selection.

Bead-separated CD4+, CD4+CD8+, CD57+ or CD56+ fractions, or PBMC, were used. Profiling relied on immunoSEQ multiplex PCR, and the TCRdb table lists in-frame clones only, not all of them. The sample comprises thousands of clones, around 87% of which are singletons, and about 6.7% rests with the top ten. The CDR3 is made up of 16 amino acids. The junction had 14 bases not matched to a gene; V was cut back by 3 bases and J by 8 bases. From germline, CDR1 is SEHNR and CDR2 FQNEAQ (reference sequence). The sequence was collected from an older woman with CD4+ T-cell large granular lymphocyte leukemia. Sequenced input: PBMCs. The chain employs TRBV7-9 and TRBJ1-2; 8 bases are shared with TRBD1. The CDR3 is CASSLVLGNRGYGYTF. CDR3 bases: TGTGCCAGCAGCTTGGTGCTCGGGAACAGGGGGTACGGCTACACCTTC.